The 17 T cell receptor beta chains below were found in one sample sequenced in a study of blood T cells in healthy people across ages. A sample-barcoded 5' primer and a J-beta primer mix were used in a second PCR of about 7 to 12 cycles. TCRdb reanalysed the 5' RACE reads using MiXCR and keeps one entry per CDR3 protein. In the table there are 600,000 to 650,000 distinct CDR3 sequences, 45% to 65% of which are singletons. Specimen: blood. These receptors all stem from a man aged 55 to 70 in good health.

This sequence joins TRBV7-2 and TRBJ2-3; no reliable D call. Germline lookup yields CDR1 SGHTA and CDR2 FQGNSA. The CDR3 spans 15 residues. Trimming cost V 2 bases and J 5 bases, with 14 bases left between them. The CDR3 DNA sequence: TGTGCCAGCAGCTTAACCGACTCCGATTTAGATACGCAGTATTTT. Amino acid sequence: CASSLTDSDLDTQYF.

This clonotype showed up just a few times. The gene calls are TRBV3-1 and TRBJ2-1, with 12 bases identical to TRBD2. Per germline, CDR1 LGHDT and CDR2 YNNKEL (reference sequence). Trimming at V came to 4 bases and at J to 8 bases, leaving 9 bases not matched to a gene. There are 16 residues in the CDR3. The CDR3: CASSLPLAGGQDEQFF. CDR3 DNA: TGTGCCAGCAGCCTCCCACTAGCGGGGGGCCAGGATGAGCAGTTCTTC.

This clonotype came up a few times. The J gene is TRBJ2-1, the V gene TRBV11-2; perhaps TRBD1 as D (6 bases). Germline V gene lookup returns CDR1 SGHAT and CDR2 FQNNGV. The CDR3 sequence is 13 residues long. Trimming removed 3 bases from V and 7 bases from J, with 10 bases in between. The CDR3 nucleotides are TGTGCCAGCAGCTTGGACAGCCTGAATGAGCAGTTCTTC. Translation: CASSLDSLNEQFF.

The chain employs TRBV7-2 and TRBJ1-6, with 9 nucleotides matching TRBD1. Germline V gene lookup returns CDR1 SGHTA and CDR2 FQGNSA. The CDR3 runs 15 residues. The V gene end was trimmed by 5 bases and the J gene end by 8 bases; junction bases not matched to a gene: 7. This CDR3 is CASSASTGGYSPLHF. CDR3 nucleotides: TGTGCCAGCAGCGCATCGACAGGGGGTTATTCACCCCTCCACTTT. Together with reference TRBV7-2 and TRBJ1-6, the CDR3 gives the full variable domain: GAGVSQSPSNKVTEKGKDVELRCDPISGHTALYWYRQSLGQGLEFLIYFQGNSAPDKSGLPSDRFSAERTGGSVSTLTIQRTQQEDSAVYLCASSASTGGYSPLHFGNGTRLTVT.

J is TRBJ2-1 and V is TRBV4-1, with unresolved D. The germline gives CDR1 MGHRA, CDR2 YSYEKL. V shed 0 bases and J shed 0 bases, with 12 bases lying between them. This CDR3 comprises 17 residues. Written as DNA, the CDR3 is TGCGCCAGCAGCCAAGATGACGCTCGTAGCTCCTACAATGAGCAGTTCTTC. Amino acid sequence: CASSQDDARSSYNEQFF.

V gene TRBV20-1 combines with J gene TRBJ2-1, with 13 bases that match TRBD2. V trimming: 6 bases; J trimming: 5 bases; junction bases outside the gene matches: 10. Per germline, CDR1 DFQATT and CDR2 SNEGSKA (reference sequence). The CDR3 length is 16 residues. The CDR3 DNA reads as TGCAGTGCAACACCCTGGACTAGCGGGGGACACAATGAGCAGTTCTTC. Translated, it gives CSATPWTSGGHNEQFF.

The chain couples TRBV5-4 to TRBJ2-5; 7 bases align to TRBD1. The CDR3 consists of 16 residues. CDR1 and CDR2 from the germline V gene are SGHNT and YYREEE (reference sequence). V dropped 0 bases and J dropped 4; count of bases not matched to a gene: 9. The CDR3 DNA reads as TGTGCCAGCAGCTTGGATGGCAGGGGGTATCGAGAGACCCAGTACTTC. Translating gives CASSLDGRGYRETQYF.

V gene TRBV25-1 combines with J gene TRBJ2-2; D is ambiguous. Trimming removed 4 bases at V and 1 base at J, with 10 bases between. This CDR3 is 15 amino acids long. CDR1 is MGHDK and CDR2 is SYGVNS in the germline V gene. In nucleotides, the CDR3 is TGTGCCAGCAGTGGATTTGTCCAGAACACCGGGGAGCTGTTTTTT. It codes for CASSGFVQNTGELFF.

Only a few counts were recorded for this clonotype. J is TRBJ2-4 and V is TRBV20-1; 8 nucleotides align to TRBD1. This CDR3 comprises 15 residues. The J segment lost 4 bases and the V segment lost 4 bases, leaving 9 bases of the junction unmatched. CDR1 DFQATT and CDR2 SNEGSKA come from the germline V gene (reference sequence). The CDR3 DNA follows: TGCAGTGCTACCCGGACAGGGTCTAAAAAAAACATTCAGTACTTC. Translated, it gives CSATRTGSKKNIQYF.

V and J are TRBV7-8 and TRBJ2-7; D remains ambiguous. The CDR3 contains 14 residues. V lost 2 bases and J 0 bases, leaving 8 bases between the germline ends. Germline V gene sequence: CDR1 SGHVS, CDR2 FQNEAQ. This chain's CDR3 is CASSLKQPSYEQYF. DNA for the CDR3: TGTGCCAGCAGCTTAAAACAGCCCTCCTACGAGCAGTACTTC.

The V and J genes are TRBV12-3 or TRBV12-4 and TRBJ2-5, with 11 nucleotides matching TRBD1. The CDR3 loop spans 17 amino acids. With 3 bases clipped from V and 1 base from J, the junction kept 7 bases outside the gene matches. The CDR3 protein is CASSFATGTGGQETQYF. The CDR3 DNA reads as TGTGCCAGCAGTTTTGCTACCGGGACAGGGGGCCAAGAGACCCAGTACTTC.

The genes are TRBV4-1 and TRBJ1-5; D is possibly TRBD1 (5 bases). V shed 0 bases and J shed 0 bases, with 12 bases lying between them. The CDR3 is 17 amino acids. Germline CDR1 reads MGHRA; CDR2 reads YSYEKL. The CDR3 bases are TGCGCCAGCAGCCAAGAAAGTTCAGGGTATAGCAATCAGCCCCAGCATTTT. Protein: CASSQESSGYSNQPQHF.

This clonotype has ten or more counts. V gene TRBV6-6 combines with J gene TRBJ2-5, with D possibly being TRBD2 (5 bases). CDR3 length: 14 amino acids. Germline assignment: CDR1 MNHNY and CDR2 SVGAGI (reference sequence). Deletions cut 5 bases from V and 1 base from J, with 11 bases between. CDR3 sequence reads: CASSDTGVQETQYF. CDR3 in DNA: TGTGCCAGCAGTGACACCGGGGTCCAAGAGACCCAGTACTTC.

V and J are TRBV28 and TRBJ1-4; D unresolved. V was pared by 4 bases and J by 8 bases, with 20 bases between. This CDR3 is built from 16 residues. Germline assignment: CDR1 MDHEN and CDR2 SYDVKM. DNA for the CDR3: TGTGCCAGCAGTTCCCTTCACAGTCGGCCGGACGAAAAACTGTTTTTT. It is translated as CASSSLHSRPDEKLFF.

Regarding this clonotype: Since the CDR3 does not end with the conserved phenylalanine or tryptophan, this likely comes from a read error. Because the CDR3's place on the DNA is in doubt, the DNA is left out and the CDR3 is given as listed by TCRdb. The rearrangement links TRBV29-1 to TRBJ2-5; the D segment call TRBD1 is taken from the table without a DNA check. The CDR3 spans 15 amino acids, including both terminal residues. Germline CDR1 SQVTM, CDR2 ANQGSEA. The CDR3: CSVPGTGEKGYTFGS.

This clonotype showed up just a few times. The V gene is TRBV7-2, the J gene TRBJ1-6; D remains ambiguous. Trimming stripped 6 bases from V and 7 bases from J, with 10 bases between. Germline assignment: CDR1 SGHTA and CDR2 FQGNSA. CDR3 size: 13 residues. CDR3 in amino acids: CASSVSLNSPLHF. DNA of the CDR3: TGTGCCAGCAGTGTCAGCCTAAATTCACCCCTCCACTTT.

The chain employs TRBV10-3 and TRBJ1-5; D not resolved. The CDR3 spans 12 residues. V lost 6 bases to trimming and J lost 7 bases, with 10 bases between them. Germline V gene sequence: CDR1 ENHRY, CDR2 SYGVKD. Here the CDR3 reads CAIREGSQPQHF. CDR3 DNA: TGTGCCATCAGGGAGGGCAGCCAGCCCCAGCATTTT.